This TCR beta chain was recovered during a study of T cell repertoires in cytomegalovirus infection. Across the whole study: Recently identified HLA-C-restricted CMV epitopes and well-studied HLA-B-restricted CMV epitopes were used by the study. Public signatures in TCR beta pointed to CMV infection and matching HLA type. Whole-study results and caveats: The study found HLA-C-restricted CMV-specific TCR beta clonotypes dominating the ex vivo response.

The ends were cut back, 1 base at V and 3 bases at J, with 9 bases in the middle. The CDR3 has 14 amino acids. Per the germline V gene, CDR1 is MNHEY and CDR2 is SMNVEV (reference sequence). This clonotype has a count of ten or more. Its antigen is still unknown. In TCRdb, the reads were re-called with MiXCR into one record per CDR3 protein. The data show 750,000 to 950,000 distinct CDR3 sequences, with about 29% seen just once and over 10% held by the top ten. The sample here was cultured CD8+ T cells from PBMCs, taken from culture after CMV antigen stimulation. This clonotype was obtained from a human donor in good health (CMV status not recorded). Some clones in this sample may be carry-over from other donors' samples. V is TRBV27 and J is TRBJ1-1; D is ambiguous. As DNA, the CDR3 is TGTGCCAGCAGTTTATTGCCCGGGTACACTGAAGCTTTCTTT. It specifies CASSLLPGYTEAFF.